This T cell receptor beta chain is drawn from a study of blood T cell repertoires in COVID-19. Study information: Both acute and convalescent COVID-19 samples were obtained from the United States, Italy and Spain.

Per the original methods: Amplification of reference gene primers was used by the study to estimate nucleated cell counts. Using immunoSEQ multiplex PCR, the repertoire was profiled, and TCRdb retains in-frame clones only, with some absent. Clonal size and the V and J genes are those of that table, whereas D and trimming came from the DNA. The table has 260,000 or so clones, around 90% seen once. Trimming took 5 bases from V and 2 from J; bases not matched to a gene: 5. Germline V lookup: CDR1 SEHNR, CDR2 FQNEAQ (reference sequence). This CDR3 region has 16 residues. Participant age was roughly 18 to 100 years, and participants resided in about 25 US areas.

This rearrangement joins TRBV7-9 to TRBJ2-1; 11 nucleotides match TRBD2. The sequencing input was PBMCs or T cells enriched from blood (not recorded which). This clonotype was sampled from a woman between 25 and 40 years old with acute COVID-19. CDR3 sequence (DNA): TGTGCCAGCAGCCCCACTAGCGGGGGAGCCTACAATGAGCAGTTCTTC. Residues: CASSPTSGGAYNEQFF.